The clone carrying this TCR beta chain was recorded at least ten times. These data are taken from a study of T cells in Graves' hyperthyroidism and ophthalmopathy. On the study more broadly: Once the initial diagnosis was made, peripheral blood was obtained before any treatment.

The CDR3 loop spans 14 amino acids. V lost 6 bases and J lost 3; bases outside the gene matches: 10. CDR1 DFQATT and CDR2 SNEGSKA come from the germline V gene (reference sequence). It was RNA transcripts that yielded the amplified TCR beta CDR3 regions. An initial round of RT-PCR targeting the TCR CDR3 relied on the HTBI primer set. TCRdb reprocessed the multiplex PCR reads with MiXCR, giving one entry per CDR3 protein. The repertoire holds approximately 590,000 distinct CDR3 sequences, with roughly 14% as singletons. The rearrangement uses TRBV20-1 and TRBJ2-7, with 8 positions matching TRBD2. This receptor was identified in a young woman with Graves' hyperthyroidism. Sequencing was done on a sample of blood. In DNA form, the CDR3 reads TGCAGTGCCACTAGGAGCGGGAGATACTACGAGCAGTACTTC. This translates into CSATRSGRYYEQYF.